This passage covers 7 T cell receptor beta chains from one sample sequenced in a study of cytomegalovirus exposure and HLA in healthy donors (dated by TCRdb to 2016 to 2017). Receptor amplification or capture employed the immunoSEQ multiplex PCR assay. For the multiplex PCR, a mixture combining 60 forward primers for TCR Vbeta segments and 13 reverse primers for TCR Jbeta segments was used. The table comes from immuneACCESS by way of TCRdb, which keeps in-frame sequences with V and J called. Part of the clones is missing from these tables; in studies checked, under half for an unresolved V gene and the rest for unknown reasons. This sample comprises around 140,000 clones, roughly 80% of them detected only once. Roughly 2.9% of the sample is taken by the ten largest. What was sequenced was PBMCs. The receptors here all came from a female donor in good health and CMV-seronegative.

Only a few counts were recorded for this clone. V gene TRBV28 combines with J gene TRBJ1-6, with a tentative D call TRBD1 (5 bases). The germline V gene encodes CDR1 MDHEN and CDR2 SYDVKM. The CDR3 loop spans 15 amino acids. The ends were cut back, 3 bases at V and 6 bases at J, with 12 bases in the middle. The CDR3 spells CASSFSGGANSPLHF. In DNA, the CDR3 is TGTGCCAGCAGTTTCTCAGGAGGGGCTAATTCACCCCTCCACTTT.

The J gene is TRBJ2-5, the V gene TRBV5-1; maybe TRBD1 (6 bases). CDR1 is SGHRS and CDR2 is YFSETQ in the germline V gene. The V and J ends lost 4 bases and 9 bases respectively, with 22 bases between them. This CDR3 has 15 residues. The CDR3 loop reads CASSLGTNRESAQYF. The CDR3 nucleotides are TGCGCCAGCAGCCTTGGCACGAACAGGGAGAGTGCCCAGTACTTC.

The rearrangement links TRBV28 to TRBJ2-7; D call uncertain. Per the germline V gene, CDR1 is MDHEN and CDR2 is SYDVKM. The CDR3 spans 14 residues. Between the trimmed V and J ends, which lost 6 bases and 1 base, there was a span of 13 bases. The CDR3 spells CASSSPSRSYEQYF. CDR3 DNA: TGTGCCAGCAGCTCCCCCTCCCGGTCCTACGAGCAGTACTTC.

The V and J genes are TRBV18 and TRBJ1-1; TRBD1 matches 9 bases. Germline values: CDR1 KGHSH, CDR2 LQKENI. V dropped 3 bases and J dropped 4; count of bases not matched to a gene: 6. The length of the CDR3 is 15 residues. The CDR3 bases are TGTGCCAGCTCACCGTTACAGGGGGCCGGCACTGAAGCTTTCTTT. Translation gives CASSPLQGAGTEAFF. The entire variable domain, with the rest obtained from reference TRBV18 and TRBJ1-1, is as follows: NAGVMQNPRHLVRRRGQEARLRCSPMKGHSHVYWYRQLPEEGLKFMVYLQKENIIDESGMPKERFSAEFPKEGPSILRIQQVVRGDSAAYFCASSPLQGAGTEAFFGQGTRLTVV.

The chain is built from TRBV5-1 and TRBJ2-1, with a tentative D call TRBD1 (5 bases). The V and J ends lost 1 base and 0 bases respectively, with 14 bases between them. This CDR3 is built from 17 residues. Germline CDR1 and CDR2: SGHRS and YFSETQ. CDR3 amino acids: CASSLQSWTSSYNEQFF. CDR3 nucleotide sequence: TGCGCCAGCAGCTTGCAATCCTGGACAAGCTCCTACAATGAGCAGTTCTTC.

The CDR3 is CASSEFDPGYTGELFF. The CDR3 nucleotides read TGTGCCAGCAGTGAGTTCGATCCAGGGTACACCGGGGAGCTGTTTTTT. V usage is TRBV2 and J usage is TRBJ2-2; possible D gene TRBD1, 5 bases. This CDR3 has 16 residues. The V gene's germline CDR1 is SNHLY and CDR2 FYNNEI. The V gene lost 3 bases and the J gene lost 3 bases, with 14 bases spanning the gap.

The chain recombines TRBV6-1 with TRBJ2-1, with 7 positions matching TRBD2. From germline, CDR1 is MNHNS and CDR2 SASEGT. The CDR3 length is 12 residues. Unmatched junction bases numbered 5, after V lost 7 bases and J lost 8 bases. The CDR3 reads CASKEGRDEQFF. The CDR3 DNA sequence: TGTGCCAGCAAAGAGGGGAGGGATGAGCAGTTCTTC.